This T cell receptor beta chain was captured in a study of CD8 T cells in Susac syndrome. Whole-study results and caveats: The study recognized that the number of individuals in its TCR sequencing and HLA analysis was relatively small.

In regard to this clonotype: Its antigen is still unknown.

RNA was extracted with the RNeasy kit, and a quantity of 0.5 to 1 ug was reverse transcribed using random hexamers. Across 54 Vbeta and 13 Jbeta, immunoSEQ multiplex PCR amplified TCR beta CDR3. Each CDR3 protein is one row after TCRdb ran MiXCR on the immunoSEQ multiplex PCR reads. This table holds about 85,000 distinct CDR3 sequences, 85% to 95% found once. The germline V gene encodes CDR1 LGHDT and CDR2 YNNKEL (reference sequence). The CDR3 is 14 residues long. V was shortened by 0 bases and J by 9 bases, with 14 bases between the two germline ends. The receptor comes from a human donor in good health. Material: CD8+ T cells from PBMCs. This chain uses TRBV3-1 with TRBJ1-2; D gene uncertain. Here the CDR3 DNA reads TGTGCCAGCAGCCAAGAGACTTCGAGTCAGAGCTACACCTTC. Its protein is CASSQETSSQSYTF.